This T cell receptor beta chain derives from a study of shared clonotypes between healthy human individuals (dated by TCRdb to 2019 to 2021). Background for the entire study: Two women and a few men aged 18 to 49 years were included in the cohort. For each donor, CD4 naive and CD4 memory were each run on three plates, CD8 naive on two plates, and CD8 memory on one plate. The study deeply sequenced blood TCR repertoires of about 5 healthy adults to estimate repertoire size and the extent of clonotype sharing between individuals. Each donor's leukapheresis produced roughly between roughly 0.85 and 10 billion PBMCs. To increase sequencing depth and limit assay-specific biases, TCR repertoire library preparation and sequencing were carried out by different laboratories using diverse techniques. Overall study outcomes, separate from this receptor: Estimated clonotype richness was generally larger for naive than for memory subsets. Even with the large sequencing depth, rarefaction of the sorted-subset datasets indicated that sequencing was incomplete. Because the study included only a small number of donors, the genetic and exposure-history diversity represented was limited. Pairwise subsampling led to the expectation that sequencing depth would affect the degree of clonotype sharing among donors. Sampling was restricted to blood, and TCR repertoires in tissues likely differ from the TCR repertoires found in blood. Roughly 5% of naive CD4, approximately 3.7% of naive CD8, around 2.3% of memory CD4, and less than 0.45% of memory CD8 clonotypes were shared across four donors. Compared with non-shared clonotypes, clonotypes shared by all four sorted-subset donors had higher generation probabilities.

Using the deep immunoSEQ assay, TCR CDR3 regions were amplified from genomic DNA by multiplex PCR. Genomic DNA extracted from each cell subset was distributed evenly over all wells of several immunoSEQ 96-well plates, and each plate served as one replicate. Each replicate PCR for sorted subsets received approximately 200 ng genomic DNA, equal to about 30,000 T cell genomes. Purified libraries were quantified with a Qubit 3.0 fluorometer, sized on a Bioanalyzer 2100, and re-quantified with the KAPA Library Quantification kit. Every immunoSEQ 96-well plate was sequenced on a separate single-read 150-cycle Illumina NextSeq 550 flow cell. The authors processed their data as follows. Because the immunoSEQ output included only junctional sequences and no quality scores, the filtering could not be the same as the filtering used for full-length reads. Sequences were annotated with PyIR, a Python wrapper for IgBLAST v1.9, using IMGT germline references to assign V/J genes and CDR3. Reads with weak V/J assignments (E-value above 1e-6), missing CDR3, stop codons, out-of-frame junctions, or ambiguous translated residues were removed. A V3J clonotype was defined by an identical inferred V gene, J gene, and CDR3 amino acid sequence. Percentage overlap between repertoires was calculated by dividing the number of shared unique clonotypes by the size of the smaller repertoire. Repertoire richness was assessed with RTK rarefaction, the Chao1 estimator, and Recon v2.1 estimates of unobserved clonotypes. Generation probabilities were computed with OLGA for all TCRbeta clonotypes obtained by the gDNA method from several donors. TCRdb re-hosts the immuneACCESS table, in-frame sequences only. Its copies lack some clones; in the studies checked, an unresolved V gene accounts for under half of them, and the cause for the rest is not known. The DNA was the basis for D and trimming; V, J and clone size are from that table. Within this sample are approximately 740,000 clones, with more than 85% of them counted one time only. The ten biggest clones cover less than 25% of the sample.

On this clone: Its antigen is currently not known. No much larger clonotype is one base removed from it; base qualities were not supplied.

CD8 naive samples consisted of CD45RO-negative cells that were positively selected for CCR7, yielding a CD45RA+CCR7+ population without TemRA cells. The donors were healthy, HIV-negative adults with no recently reported acute infections or vaccinations. Only Caucasian adults living in Nashville, Tennessee, USA were represented among the donors. Blood was obtained by leukapheresis, after which PBMCs were separated by Ficoll-Histopaque density gradient centrifugation and cryopreserved in liquid nitrogen vapor phase. Purity and quantity of every magnetically sorted T cell population were checked by analytical flow cytometry. Genomic DNA was isolated from every sorted fraction and measured by UV absorbance on a Nanodrop 2000c. The CDR3 starts with the cysteine, ends with the phenylalanine, and has 16 residues. Kept here is only the CDR3 DNA, which spans 48 bases and is read in frame from base 1. The V and J ends are trimmed by 1 base and 5 bases, leaving 14 bases between them. CDR1 is given as SEHNR and CDR2 as FQNEAQ, both from the germline V gene (reference sequence).

The sequenced material came from naive CD8+ T cells sorted from blood. The sample's cell subset or site label, decoded: CD45RA+CCR7+. Here the chain combines TRBV7-9 and TRBJ2-2; possibly the D gene is TRBD1, per 5 matching bases. The receptor was isolated from a man aged 25-45 years in good health. CDR3 protein: CASSLERTTRTGELFF. The DNA reads TGTGCCAGCAGCTTAGAGAGGACAACGAGGACCGGGGAGCTGTTTTTT.